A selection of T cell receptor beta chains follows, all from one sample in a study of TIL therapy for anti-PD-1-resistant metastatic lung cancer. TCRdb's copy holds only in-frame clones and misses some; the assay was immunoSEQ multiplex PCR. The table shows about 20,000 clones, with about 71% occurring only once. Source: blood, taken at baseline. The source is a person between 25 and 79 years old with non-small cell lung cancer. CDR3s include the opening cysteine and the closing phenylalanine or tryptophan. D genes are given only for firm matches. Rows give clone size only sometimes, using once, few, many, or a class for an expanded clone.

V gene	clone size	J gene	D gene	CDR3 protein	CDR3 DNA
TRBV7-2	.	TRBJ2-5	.	CASSLGGNRRETQYF	TGTGCCAGCAGCTTAGGTGGAAACCGAAGGGAGACCCAGTACTTC
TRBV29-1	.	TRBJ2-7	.	CSVVRGTNSYEQYF	TGCAGCGTTGTTAGGGGGACCAACTCCTACGAGCAGTACTTC
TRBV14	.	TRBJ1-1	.	CASSQPSAAFNTEAFF	TGTGCCAGCAGCCAACCATCAGCCGCATTTAACACTGAAGCTTTCTTT
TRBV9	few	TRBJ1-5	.	CASSAFGGDNQPQHF	TGTGCCAGCAGCGCTTTTGGAGGGGACAATCAGCCCCAGCATTTT
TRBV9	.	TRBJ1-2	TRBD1	CASSPGQGNYGYTF	TGTGCCAGCAGCCCCGGACAGGGCAACTATGGCTACACCTTC
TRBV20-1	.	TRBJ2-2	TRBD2	CSASPSGRAWTGELFF	TGCAGTGCTAGTCCCAGCGGGAGGGCCTGGACCGGGGAGCTGTTTTTT
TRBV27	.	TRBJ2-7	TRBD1	CASRFNPGQGNEQYF	TGTGCCAGCAGGTTTAACCCGGGACAGGGGAACGAGCAGTACTTC
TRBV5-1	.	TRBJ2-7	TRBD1	CASSSGQSSYEQYF	TGCGCCAGCAGCTCGGGACAGAGCTCCTACGAGCAGTACTTC
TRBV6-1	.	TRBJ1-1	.	CASSWGGTEAFF	TGTGCCAGCAGTTGGGGGGGCACTGAAGCTTTCTTT
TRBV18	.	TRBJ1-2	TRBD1	CASSPNGQGSYGYTF	TGTGCCAGCTCACCTAACGGACAGGGCTCCTATGGCTACACCTTC
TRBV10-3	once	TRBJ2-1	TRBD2	CAISESAAGGEQFF	TGTGCCATCAGTGAGTCGGCGGCGGGAGGTGAGCAGTTCTTC
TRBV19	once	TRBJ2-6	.	CASSTGTYHSGANVLTF	TGTGCCAGTAGTACCGGGACTTACCACTCTGGGGCCAACGTCCTGACTTTC
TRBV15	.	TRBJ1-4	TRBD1	CATSRARTGANEKLFF	TGTGCCACCAGCAGAGCCCGGACAGGGGCGAATGAAAAACTGTTTTTT
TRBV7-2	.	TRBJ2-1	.	CASSFRSWSEQFF	TGTGCCAGCAGCTTTAGGTCCTGGAGTGAGCAGTTCTTC
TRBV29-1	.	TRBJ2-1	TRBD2	CSGRTSGRGNEQFF	TGCAGCGGGCGGACTAGCGGGAGAGGCAATGAGCAGTTCTTC
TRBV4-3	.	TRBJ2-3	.	CASSQETVDTQYF	TGCGCCAGCAGCCAAGAGACAGTGGATACGCAGTATTTT
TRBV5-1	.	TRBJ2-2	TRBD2	CASSRGGLNTGELFF	TGCGCCAGCAGCCGGGGGGGATTGAACACCGGGGAGCTGTTTTTT
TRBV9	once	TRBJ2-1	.	CASSPRPGTEQFF	TGTGCCAGCAGCCCCAGACCTGGGACTGAGCAGTTCTTC
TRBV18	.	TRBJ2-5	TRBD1	CASSPGQGETQYF	TGTGCCAGCTCACCGGGACAGGGAGAGACCCAGTACTTC
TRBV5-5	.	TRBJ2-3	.	CASSFEPLGGDTQYF	TGTGCCAGCAGCTTTGAGCCCTTAGGGGGAGATACGCAGTATTTT
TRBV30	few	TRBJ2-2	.	CAFLQARELFF	TGTGCCTTCTTACAGGCTCGGGAGCTGTTTTTT
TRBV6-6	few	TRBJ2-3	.	CASSYSDTGGDTQYF	TGTGCCAGCAGTTACTCGGATACTGGCGGGGATACGCAGTATTTT
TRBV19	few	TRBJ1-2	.	CASSIERQSLLGYTF	TGTGCCAGTAGTATAGAGCGACAGAGCCTCCTTGGCTACACCTTC
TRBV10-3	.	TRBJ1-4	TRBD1	CAISARDRGRLGEKLFF	TGTGCCATCAGTGCAAGGGACAGGGGGCGACTTGGTGAAAAACTGTTTTTT
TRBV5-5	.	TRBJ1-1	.	CASSFGFGGGKNTEAFF	TGTGCCAGCAGCTTCGGCTTTGGCGGAGGGAAGAACACTGAAGCTTTCTTT
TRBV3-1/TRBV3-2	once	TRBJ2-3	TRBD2	CASSPSLLAGVPDTQYF	TGTGCCAGCAGCCCTTCGTTACTAGCGGGAGTTCCAGATACGCAGTATTTT
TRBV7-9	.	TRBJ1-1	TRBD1	CASSTQGGTEAFF	TGTGCCAGCAGCACCCAGGGGGGCACTGAAGCTTTCTTT
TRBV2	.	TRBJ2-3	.	CASSERDRRTDTQYF	TGTGCCAGCAGTGAGCGTGACAGGCGCACAGATACGCAGTATTTT
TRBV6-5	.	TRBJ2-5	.	CASSPGVWEETQYF	TGTGCCAGCAGTCCCGGGGTTTGGGAAGAGACCCAGTACTTC
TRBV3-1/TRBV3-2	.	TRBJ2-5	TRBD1	CASSPWVTGAETQYF	TGTGCCAGCAGCCCCTGGGTGACAGGGGCAGAGACCCAGTACTTC
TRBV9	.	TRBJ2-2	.	CASSVGAFPGELFF	TGTGCCAGCAGCGTAGGAGCCTTCCCGGGGGAGCTGTTTTTT
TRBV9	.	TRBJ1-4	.	CASSKTQGRRGEKLFF	TGTGCCAGCAGTAAAACTCAGGGCCGGAGGGGTGAAAAACTGTTTTTT
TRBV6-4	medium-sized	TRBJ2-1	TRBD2	CASSETAGADNEQFF	TGTGCCAGCAGTGAAACAGCGGGGGCCGACAATGAGCAGTTCTTC
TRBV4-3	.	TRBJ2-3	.	CASSQGLQSGDTQYF	TGCGCCAGCAGCCAGGGGCTTCAAAGCGGAGATACGCAGTATTTT
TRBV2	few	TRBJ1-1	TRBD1	CASSRQGGTEAFF	TGTGCCAGCAGCCGACAGGGGGGCACTGAAGCTTTCTTT
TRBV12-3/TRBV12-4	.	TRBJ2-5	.	CASSLQETQYF	TGTGCCAGCAGTTTACAAGAGACCCAGTACTTC
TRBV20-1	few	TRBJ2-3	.	CSARLVDTQYF	TGCAGTGCCCGATTAGTAGATACGCAGTATTTT